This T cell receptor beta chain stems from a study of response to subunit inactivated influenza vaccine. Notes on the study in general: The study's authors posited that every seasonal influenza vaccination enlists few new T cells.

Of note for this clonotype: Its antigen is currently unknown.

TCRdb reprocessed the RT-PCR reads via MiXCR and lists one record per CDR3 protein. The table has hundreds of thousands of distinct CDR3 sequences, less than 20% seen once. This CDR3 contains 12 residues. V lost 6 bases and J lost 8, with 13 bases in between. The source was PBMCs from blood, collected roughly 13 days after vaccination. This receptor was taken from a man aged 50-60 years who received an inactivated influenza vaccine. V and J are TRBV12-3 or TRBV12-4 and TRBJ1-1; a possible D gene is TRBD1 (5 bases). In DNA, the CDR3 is TGTGCCAGCAGCCGGGACCTAACGGAAGCTTTCTTT. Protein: CASSRDLTEAFF.